Following are 20 T cell receptor beta chains from one sample sequenced in a study of chemoradiotherapy in HPV16-positive cancers. Only in-frame clones appear in the TCRdb table, and some are missing; sequencing was by immunoSEQ multiplex PCR. The data contain roughly 13,000 clones, just under 70% of them singletons. The biological material was taken from a patient who underwent chemoradiotherapy. These TCRs come from a human donor with HPV-associated anogenital cancer.

The chain has TRBV7-8 and TRBJ2-5; 9 nucleotides agree with TRBD1. The germline V gene has CDR1 SGHVS and CDR2 FQNEAQ. J was trimmed by 5 bases and V by 3 bases; bases with no gene match: 1. The CDR3 has 13 residues. CDR3 sequence (DNA): TGTGCCAGCAGCTTGACAGGGGGTGAGACCCAGTACTTC. This sequence encodes CASSLTGGETQYF.

This clone rates as large. The rearrangement joins TRBV19 to TRBJ2-7; 13 bases fit TRBD2. CDR1 is LNHDA, CDR2 SQIVND, per germline (reference sequence). This CDR3 comprises 16 residues. The ends lost 7 bases at V and 3 bases at J; junction bases unmatched: 9. The CDR3, as DNA: TGTGCCAGTACCCCGACTAGCGGGGGGAGAATCTACGAGCAGTACTTC. Residues: CASTPTSGGRIYEQYF.

The chain joins TRBV18 to TRBJ2-2, with a tentative D call TRBD2 (6 bases). From germline, CDR1 is KGHSH and CDR2 LQKENI. V lost 0 bases and J 5 bases, leaving 13 bases between the germline ends. The CDR3 spans 16 residues. CDR3 amino acids: CASSPPGGADTGELFF. The CDR3 DNA follows: TGTGCCAGCTCACCACCGGGCGGGGCTGATACCGGGGAGCTGTTTTTT.

The chain couples TRBV18 to TRBJ1-3; 8 bases agree with TRBD1. This CDR3 region has 19 residues. V was clipped by 0 bases and J by 0 bases; unmatched bases: 10. Looked up from germline, CDR1 is KGHSH and CDR2 is LQKENI. The CDR3 region is CASSPPGQGFLFSGNTIYF. The DNA of the CDR3 is TGTGCCAGCTCACCACCCGGACAGGGCTTCCTATTCTCTGGAAACACCATATATTTT.

The gene calls are TRBV2 and TRBJ1-2; no clear D. This CDR3 contains 15 residues. Germline V gene data show CDR1 as SNHLY and CDR2 as FYNNEI. V was trimmed by 3 bases and J by 3 bases, leaving 14 bases between them. CDR3 amino acids: CASSDLGRSYYGYTF. The CDR3 DNA is TGTGCCAGCAGTGACCTCGGCAGGTCCTACTATGGCTACACCTTC.

This clone has only a few counts. This rearrangement joins TRBV6-1 to TRBJ1-5; no clear D. This CDR3 region has 15 residues. In germline, CDR1 is MNHNS, CDR2 SASEGT. Trimming pared 2 bases from V and 0 bases from J, leaving 8 bases between. Here the CDR3 reads CASSESVTSNQPQHF. CDR3 bases: TGTGCCAGCAGTGAATCCGTGACTAGCAATCAGCCCCAGCATTTT.

The chain is built from TRBV19 and TRBJ1-2, with D possibly matching TRBD1 (6 bases). CDR1 LNHDA and CDR2 SQIVND come from the germline V gene (reference sequence). Trimming removed 4 bases at V and 2 bases at J, with 14 bases between. There are 15 residues in the CDR3. The CDR3 sequence: CASSSPRGGNYGYTF. The DNA for the CDR3 is TGTGCCAGTAGTAGCCCCAGGGGCGGAAACTATGGCTACACCTTC.

The rearrangement joins TRBV9 to TRBJ1-4; D unclear. The V gene's germline CDR1 is SGDLS and CDR2 YYNGEE. This CDR3 spans 14 amino acids. The V gene lost 0 bases and the J gene lost 5 bases, with 8 bases spanning the gap. CDR3 sequence: CASSVGVQNEKLFF. The CDR3 nucleotides are TGTGCCAGCAGCGTAGGGGTCCAGAATGAAAAACTGTTTTTT.

The chain couples TRBV15 to TRBJ2-2; D remains unclear. The CDR3 consists of 12 residues. V was shortened by 7 bases and J by 0 bases, with 3 bases between the two germline ends. Germline values: CDR1 LNHNV, CDR2 YYDKDF (reference sequence). CDR3 nucleotides: TGTGCCACCAACACGAACACCGGGGAGCTGTTTTTT. It yields the protein CATNTNTGELFF.

The chain joins TRBV7-2 to TRBJ2-5; D possibly uses TRBD1 or TRBD2 (7 bases each). Germline V gives CDR1 SGHTA, CDR2 FQGNSA. With 4 bases removed from V and 5 bases from J, the gap between germline ends came to 23 bases. The CDR3 length is 17 residues. CDR3 loop: CASSSSAREGARETQYF. The CDR3 coding sequence is TGTGCCAGCAGCTCATCCGCAAGGGAGGGGGCGCGGGAGACCCAGTACTTC.

This clone was found a few times. The gene calls are TRBV19 and TRBJ1-4, with 7 bases identical to TRBD1. V shed 5 bases, J shed 2 bases, and the junction held 8 bases outside the gene matches. The germline CDR1 and CDR2 sequences are LNHDA and SQIVND (reference sequence). The CDR3 has 16 residues. CDR3 residues: CASSGGQISTNEKLFF. For the CDR3, the DNA is TGTGCCAGTAGTGGGGGACAGATATCGACTAATGAAAAACTGTTTTTT.

The chain employs TRBV7-2 and TRBJ2-7; 9 nucleotides align to TRBD1. The CDR3 length is 14 residues. CDR1 and CDR2 (germline): SGHTA, FQGNSA. V lost 6 bases, J lost 3 bases, and 6 bases stayed unmatched. The CDR3 DNA reads as TGTGCCAGCAGTGCCGGGACAGGGATCTACGAGCAGTACTTC. Translating it yields CASSAGTGIYEQYF.

The chain employs TRBV30 and TRBJ1-1, with D hard to call. The CDR3 spans 13 residues. Trimming took 2 bases from V and 7 from J, leaving 14 bases between them. Per the germline V gene, CDR1 is GTSNPN and CDR2 is SVGIG (reference sequence). CDR3 protein: CAWSRFSELEAFF. In nucleotides, the CDR3 is TGTGCCTGGAGTAGATTTTCTGAACTTGAAGCTTTCTTT. Full variable domain (rest looked up from reference TRBV30 and TRBJ1-1): SQTIHQWPATLVQPVGSPLSLECTVEGTSNPNLYWYRQAAGRGLQLLFYSVGIGQISSEVPQNLSASRPQDRQFILSSKKLLLSDSGFYLCAWSRFSELEAFFGQGTRLTVV.

The chain carries TRBV10-2 and TRBJ2-7; D is perhaps TRBD1 or TRBD2 (5 bases each). Trimming stripped 6 bases from V and 5 bases from J, with 20 bases between. The CDR3 spans 15 residues. CDR1 and CDR2 from the germline V gene are WSHSY and SAAADI. In DNA, the CDR3 is TGCGCCAGCAGGGCTACTGCCGGGGACCCTGACGAGCAGTACTTC. Translated, it gives CASRATAGDPDEQYF.

This clone was picked up a small number of times. V is TRBV2 and J is TRBJ1-2, with a tentative D call TRBD1 (5 bases). The V and J ends lost 3 bases and 2 bases respectively, with 19 bases between them. The CDR3 extends over 17 amino acids. Germline V gene lookup returns CDR1 SNHLY and CDR2 FYNNEI. CDR3: CASSDREVPTPNYGYTF. CDR3 DNA: TGTGCCAGCAGTGACAGGGAGGTTCCCACCCCGAACTATGGCTACACCTTC.

The chain employs TRBV10-3 and TRBJ2-7, with D perhaps TRBD2 (6 bases). Germline V lookup: CDR1 ENHRY, CDR2 SYGVKD. V lost 7 bases and J lost 3, with 19 bases in between. The CDR3 loop spans 15 amino acids. The CDR3 bases are TGTGCCATCAAGGGCGGGGCCGGCTCCGACTACGAGCAGTACTTC. Translating gives CAIKGGAGSDYEQYF.

CDR3 sequence (DNA): TGCGCCAGCAGCCAGAGCGGGTTAACCACAGATACGCAGTATTTT. It translates to CASSQSGLTTDTQYF. The chain uses TRBV4-1 and TRBJ2-3, with TRBD2 as a possible D gene (6 bases). The CDR3 is made up of 15 amino acids. V dropped 3 bases and J dropped 2 bases, with 12 bases sitting between them. Germline CDR1 reads MGHRA; CDR2 reads YSYEKL.

A few counts support this clone. This chain's CDR3 is CASSPTGGTNEKLFF. DNA for the CDR3: TGTGCCAGCAGCCCCACAGGAGGTACTAATGAAAAACTGTTTTTT. This chain links TRBV7-9 with TRBJ1-4, with D possibly being TRBD1 (5 bases). Germline V CDR1 and CDR2: SEHNR, FQNEAQ (reference sequence). V lost 5 bases to trimming and J lost 2 bases, with 12 bases between them. The CDR3 totals 15 residues. The full variable domain, in which reference TRBV7-9 and TRBJ1-4 provide the parts outside the CDR3, is DTGVSQNPRHKITKRGQNVTFRCDPISEHNRLYWYRQTLGQGPEFLTYFQNEAQLEKSRLLSDRFSAERPKGSFSTLEIQRTEQGDSAMYLCASSPTGGTNEKLFFGSGTQLSVL.

The V gene is TRBV7-9, the J gene TRBJ1-2, with 12 bases fitting TRBD1. The CDR3 sequence is 19 residues long. The germline CDR1 and CDR2 sequences are SEHNR and FQNEAQ (reference sequence). V lost 1 base and J lost 0; bases outside the gene matches: 9. The CDR3 coding sequence is TGTGCCAGCAGCTTAGGTTGGGACAGGGGGCGTCGGGCTAACTATGGCTACACCTTC. Its protein is CASSLGWDRGRRANYGYTF.

V is TRBV7-2 and J is TRBJ2-3, with a tentative D call TRBD1 (5 bases). This CDR3 contains 15 residues. Looked up from germline, CDR1 is SGHTA and CDR2 is FQGNSA. The V gene lost 2 bases and the J gene lost 3 bases, with 12 bases spanning the gap. The CDR3 coding sequence is TGTGCCAGCAGCTTACTGGCAGGGTATACAGATACGCAGTATTTT. Protein sequence: CASSLLAGYTDTQYF.